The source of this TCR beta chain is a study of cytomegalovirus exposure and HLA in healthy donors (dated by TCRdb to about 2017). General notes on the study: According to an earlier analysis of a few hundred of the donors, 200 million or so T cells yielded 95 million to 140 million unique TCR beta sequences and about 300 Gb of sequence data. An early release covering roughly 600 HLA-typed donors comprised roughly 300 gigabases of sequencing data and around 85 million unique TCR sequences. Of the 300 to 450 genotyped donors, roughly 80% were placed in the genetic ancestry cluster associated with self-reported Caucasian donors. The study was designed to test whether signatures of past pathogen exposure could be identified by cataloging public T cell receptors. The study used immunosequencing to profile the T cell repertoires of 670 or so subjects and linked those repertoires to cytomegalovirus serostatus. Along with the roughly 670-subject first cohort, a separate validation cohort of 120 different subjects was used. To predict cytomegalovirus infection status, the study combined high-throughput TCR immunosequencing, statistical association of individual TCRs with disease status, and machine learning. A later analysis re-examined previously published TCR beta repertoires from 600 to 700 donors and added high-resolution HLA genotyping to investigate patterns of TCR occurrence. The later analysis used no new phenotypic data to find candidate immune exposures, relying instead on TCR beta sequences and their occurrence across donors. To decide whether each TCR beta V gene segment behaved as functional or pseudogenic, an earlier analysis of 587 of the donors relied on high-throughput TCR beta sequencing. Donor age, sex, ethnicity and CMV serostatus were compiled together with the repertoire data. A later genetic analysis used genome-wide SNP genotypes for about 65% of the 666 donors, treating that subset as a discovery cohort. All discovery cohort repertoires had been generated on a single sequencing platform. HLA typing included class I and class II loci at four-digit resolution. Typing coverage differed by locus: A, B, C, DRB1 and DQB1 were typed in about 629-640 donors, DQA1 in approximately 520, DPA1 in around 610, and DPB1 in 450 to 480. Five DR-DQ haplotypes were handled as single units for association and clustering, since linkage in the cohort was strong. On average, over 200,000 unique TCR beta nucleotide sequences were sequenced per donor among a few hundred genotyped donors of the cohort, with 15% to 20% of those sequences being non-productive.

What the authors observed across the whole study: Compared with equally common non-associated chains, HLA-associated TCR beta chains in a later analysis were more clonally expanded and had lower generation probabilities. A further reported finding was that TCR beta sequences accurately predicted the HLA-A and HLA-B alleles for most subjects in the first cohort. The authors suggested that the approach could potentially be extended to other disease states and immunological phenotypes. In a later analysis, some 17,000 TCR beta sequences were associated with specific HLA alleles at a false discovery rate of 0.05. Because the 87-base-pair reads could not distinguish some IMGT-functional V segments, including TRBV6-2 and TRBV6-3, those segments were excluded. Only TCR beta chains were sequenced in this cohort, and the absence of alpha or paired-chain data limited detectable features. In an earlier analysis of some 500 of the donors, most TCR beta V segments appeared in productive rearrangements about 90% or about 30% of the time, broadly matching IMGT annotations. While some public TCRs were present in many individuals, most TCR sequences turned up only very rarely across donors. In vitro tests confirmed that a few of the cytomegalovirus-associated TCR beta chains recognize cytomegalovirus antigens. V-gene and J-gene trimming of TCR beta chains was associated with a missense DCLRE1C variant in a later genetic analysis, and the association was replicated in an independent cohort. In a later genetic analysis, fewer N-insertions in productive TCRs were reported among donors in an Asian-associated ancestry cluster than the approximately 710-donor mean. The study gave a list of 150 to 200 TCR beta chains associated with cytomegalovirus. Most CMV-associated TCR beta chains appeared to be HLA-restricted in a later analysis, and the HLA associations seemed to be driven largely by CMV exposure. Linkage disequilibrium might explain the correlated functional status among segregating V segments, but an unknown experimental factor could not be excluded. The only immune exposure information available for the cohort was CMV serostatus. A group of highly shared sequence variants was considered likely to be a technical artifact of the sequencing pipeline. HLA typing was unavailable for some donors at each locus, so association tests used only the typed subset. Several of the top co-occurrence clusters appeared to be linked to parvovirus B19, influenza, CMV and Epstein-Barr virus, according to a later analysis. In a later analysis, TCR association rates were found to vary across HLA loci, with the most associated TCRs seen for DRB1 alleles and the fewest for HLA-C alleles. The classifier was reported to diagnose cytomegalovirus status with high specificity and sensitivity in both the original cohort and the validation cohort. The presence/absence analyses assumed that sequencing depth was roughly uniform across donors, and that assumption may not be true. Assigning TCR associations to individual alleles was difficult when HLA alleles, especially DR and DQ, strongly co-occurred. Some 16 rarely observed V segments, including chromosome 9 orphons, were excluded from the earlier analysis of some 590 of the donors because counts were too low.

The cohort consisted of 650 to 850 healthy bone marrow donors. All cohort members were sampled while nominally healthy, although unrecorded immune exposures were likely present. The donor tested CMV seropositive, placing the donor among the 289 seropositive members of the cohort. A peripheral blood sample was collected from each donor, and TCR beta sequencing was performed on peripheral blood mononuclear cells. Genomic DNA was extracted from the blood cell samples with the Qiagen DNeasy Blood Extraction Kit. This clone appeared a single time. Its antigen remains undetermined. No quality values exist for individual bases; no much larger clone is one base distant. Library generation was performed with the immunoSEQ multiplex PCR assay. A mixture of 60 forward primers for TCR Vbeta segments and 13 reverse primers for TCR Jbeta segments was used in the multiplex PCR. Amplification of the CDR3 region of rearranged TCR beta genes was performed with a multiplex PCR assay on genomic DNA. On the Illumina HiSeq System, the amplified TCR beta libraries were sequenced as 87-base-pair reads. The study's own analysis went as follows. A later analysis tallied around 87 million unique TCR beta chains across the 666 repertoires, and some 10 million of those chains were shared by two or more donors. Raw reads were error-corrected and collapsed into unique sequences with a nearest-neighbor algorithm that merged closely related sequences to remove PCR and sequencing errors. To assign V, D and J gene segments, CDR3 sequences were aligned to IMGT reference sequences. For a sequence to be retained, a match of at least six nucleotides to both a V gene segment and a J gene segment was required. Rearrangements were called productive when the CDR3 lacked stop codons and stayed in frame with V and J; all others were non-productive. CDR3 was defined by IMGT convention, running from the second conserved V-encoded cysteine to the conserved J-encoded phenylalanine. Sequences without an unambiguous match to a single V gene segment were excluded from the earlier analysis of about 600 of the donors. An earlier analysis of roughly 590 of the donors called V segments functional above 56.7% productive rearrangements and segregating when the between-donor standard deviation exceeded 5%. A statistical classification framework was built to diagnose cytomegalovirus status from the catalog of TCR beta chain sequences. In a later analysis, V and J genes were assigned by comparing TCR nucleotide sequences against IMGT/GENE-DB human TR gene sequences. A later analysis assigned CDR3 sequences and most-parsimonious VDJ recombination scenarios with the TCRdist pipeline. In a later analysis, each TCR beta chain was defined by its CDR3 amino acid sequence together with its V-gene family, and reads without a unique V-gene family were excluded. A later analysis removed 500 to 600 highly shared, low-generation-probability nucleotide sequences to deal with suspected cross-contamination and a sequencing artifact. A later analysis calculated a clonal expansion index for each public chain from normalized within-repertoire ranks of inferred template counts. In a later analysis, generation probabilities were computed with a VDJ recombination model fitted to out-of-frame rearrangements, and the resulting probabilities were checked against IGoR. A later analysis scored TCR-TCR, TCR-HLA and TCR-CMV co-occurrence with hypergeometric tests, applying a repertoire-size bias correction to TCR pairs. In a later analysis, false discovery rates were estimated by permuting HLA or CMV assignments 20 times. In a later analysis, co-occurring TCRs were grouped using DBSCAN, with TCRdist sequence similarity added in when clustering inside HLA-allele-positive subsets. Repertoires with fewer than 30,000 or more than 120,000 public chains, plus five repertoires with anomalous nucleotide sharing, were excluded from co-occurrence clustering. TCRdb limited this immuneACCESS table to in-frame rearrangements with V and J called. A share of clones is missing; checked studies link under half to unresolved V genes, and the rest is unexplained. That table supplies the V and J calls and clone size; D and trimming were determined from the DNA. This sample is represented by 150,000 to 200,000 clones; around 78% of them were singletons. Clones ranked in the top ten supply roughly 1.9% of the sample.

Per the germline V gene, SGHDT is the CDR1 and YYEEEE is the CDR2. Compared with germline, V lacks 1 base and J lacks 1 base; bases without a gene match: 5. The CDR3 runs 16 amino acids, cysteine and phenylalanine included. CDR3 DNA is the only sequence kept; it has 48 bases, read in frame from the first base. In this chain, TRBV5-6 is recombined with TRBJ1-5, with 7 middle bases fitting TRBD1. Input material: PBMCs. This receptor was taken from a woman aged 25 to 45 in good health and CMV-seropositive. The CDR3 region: CASSLRQGLSNQPQHF. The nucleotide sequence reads TGTGCCAGCAGCTTGCGACAGGGACTGAGCAATCAGCCCCAGCATTTT.